This entry lists 19 T cell receptor beta chains sequenced from one sample in a study of technical replicates of blood from a handful of donors. Some clones are missing from TCRdb's copy, which holds only in-frame ones; the method was immunoSEQ multiplex PCR. Found here are tens of thousands of clones, 94% of them singletons; the top ten hold 0.2% to 0.25%. Sequencing was carried out using T cells isolated from PBMCs. These receptors all stem from a human donor in good health.

V is TRBV5-1 and J is TRBJ2-6; 7 nucleotides line up with TRBD1. Germline loops: CDR1 SGHRS, CDR2 YFSETQ. V shed 1 base and J 2 bases; nucleotides not matched to a gene: 6. This CDR3 is 17 amino acids long. The CDR3 DNA reads as TGCGCCAGCAGCTTGACGCCGACAGGGACTGGGGCCAACGTCCTGACTTTC. Its protein product is CASSLTPTGTGANVLTF.

V usage is TRBV10-3 and J usage is TRBJ1-2, with TRBD1 matching 8 bases. CDR1 and CDR2 from the germline V gene are ENHRY and SYGVKD. The junction had 6 bases not matched to a gene; V was cut back by 2 bases and J by 7 bases. The CDR3 has 14 amino acids. CDR3 residues: CAISEAGDRSGYTF. Written as DNA, the CDR3 is TGTGCCATCAGTGAGGCGGGGGACAGGAGTGGCTACACCTTC.

The rearrangement uses TRBV5-4 and TRBJ1-1; unclear D gene. V lost 4 bases and J 4 bases, leaving 17 bases between the germline ends. This CDR3 is built from 15 residues. CDR1 and CDR2 (germline): SGHNT, YYREEE (reference sequence). The CDR3 DNA is TGTGCCAGCAGCCCCTCGGGGAAAAGGGCCACTGAAGCTTTCTTT. Amino acid sequence: CASSPSGKRATEAFF.

This chain links TRBV5-1 with TRBJ2-7; TRBD2 matches at 9 bases. Germline CDR1 is SGHRS and CDR2 is YFSETQ. V shed 4 bases, J shed 3 bases, and the junction held 8 bases outside the gene matches. The CDR3 length is 15 residues. The CDR3, as DNA: TGCGCCAGCAGCCCGGCTAGCGGGAAGAACTACGAGCAGTACTTC. Protein: CASSPASGKNYEQYF. Full variable domain (remainder filled in from reference TRBV5-1 and TRBJ2-7): KAGVTQTPRYLIKTRGQQVTLSCSPISGHRSVSWYQQTPGQGLQFLFEYFSETQRNKGNFPGRFSGRQFSNSRSEMNVSTLELGDSALYLCASSPASGKNYEQYFGPGTRLTVT.

This chain uses TRBV28 with TRBJ2-2; no reliable D call. CDR3 length equals 11 residues. The V end lost 10 bases, the J end lost 5 bases, and 8 bases lay between the germline ends. The V gene's germline CDR1 is MDHEN and CDR2 SYDVKM. The CDR3 DNA follows: TGTGCCACCCGTCTAACCGGGGAGCTGTTTTTT. Its translation is CATRLTGELFF.

This clone was seen only once. V is TRBV7-6 and J is TRBJ1-5, with D possibly TRBD1 on 5 matching bases. The CDR3 totals 16 residues. Deletions cut 1 base from V and 3 bases from J, with 13 bases between. Germline CDR1 is SGHVS and CDR2 is FNYEAQ. The CDR3 spells CASSLVRTGDNQPQHF. CDR3 in DNA: TGTGCCAGCAGCTTAGTTAGGACGGGGGACAATCAGCCCCAGCATTTT. Full variable domain (rest looked up from reference TRBV7-6 and TRBJ1-5): GAGVSQSPRYKVTKRGQDVALRCDPISGHVSLYWYRQALGQGPEFLTYFNYEAQQDKSGLPNDRFSAERPEGSISTLTIQRTEQRDSAMYRCASSLVRTGDNQPQHFGDGTRLSIL.

This chain links TRBV18 with TRBJ1-4; 8 bases map to TRBD1. Germline CDR1 KGHSH, CDR2 LQKENI. The CDR3 covers 15 residues. The V segment lost 3 bases and the J segment 4 bases; nucleotides outside the gene matches: 4. Here the CDR3 reads CASSPPDRVNEKLFF. CDR3 nucleotides: TGTGCCAGCTCACCCCCGGACAGGGTTAATGAAAAACTGTTTTTT. Supplemented by reference TRBV18 and TRBJ1-4, the full variable domain reads NAGVMQNPRHLVRRRGQEARLRCSPMKGHSHVYWYRQLPEEGLKFMVYLQKENIIDESGMPKERFSAEFPKEGPSILRIQQVVRGDSAAYFCASSPPDRVNEKLFFGSGTQLSVL.

This clone was detected a few times. V is TRBV29-1 and J is TRBJ1-1; unclear D gene. The CDR3 is 12 amino acids. CDR1 and CDR2 (germline): SQVTM, ANQGSEA. Between the trimmed V and J ends, which lost 7 bases and 3 bases, there was a span of 12 bases. CDR3 region: CSAQSGDTEAFF. As DNA, the CDR3 is TGCAGCGCCCAGTCGGGTGACACTGAAGCTTTCTTT. Variable domain in full (rest from reference TRBV29-1 and TRBJ1-1): SAVISQKPSRDICQRGTSLTIQCQVDSQVTMMFWYRQQPGQSLTLIATANQGSEATYESGFVIDKFPISRPNLTFSTLTVSNMSPEDSSIYLCSAQSGDTEAFFGQGTRLTVV.

The V gene is TRBV11-3, the J gene TRBJ2-2, with D perhaps TRBD2 (6 bases). This CDR3 has 17 residues. CDR1 is SGHNT, CDR2 YENEEA, per germline. The ends were cut back, 7 bases at V and 0 bases at J, with 18 bases in the middle. DNA for the CDR3: TGTGCCAGCACTCCACGGGACGGGACTTCGAACACCGGGGAGCTGTTTTTT. Encoded protein: CASTPRDGTSNTGELFF.

This clone was counted only a few times. The rearrangement uses TRBV10-1 and TRBJ2-3; no clear D. CDR1 and CDR2 (germline): WNHNN, SYGVQD (reference sequence). The CDR3 is made up of 16 amino acids. V shed 3 bases and J shed 3 bases, with 16 bases lying between them. The CDR3 reads CASSDRSAHITDTQYF. The CDR3 nucleotides are TGCGCCAGCAGTGATCGGAGCGCCCACATAACAGATACGCAGTATTTT.

This clone showed up just once. This sequence joins TRBV18 and TRBJ1-5, with a weak D call TRBD1 (5 bases). CDR3 length equals 15 residues. Germline CDR1 and CDR2: KGHSH and LQKENI. The V and J ends lost 0 bases and 6 bases respectively, with 12 bases between them. This chain's CDR3 is CASSPPGGMIQPQHF. The CDR3, as DNA: TGTGCCAGCTCACCACCGGGGGGAATGATTCAGCCCCAGCATTTT.

This sequence joins TRBV5-1 and TRBJ2-3; perhaps TRBD1 as D (5 bases). Trimming stripped 4 bases from V and 2 bases from J, with 14 bases between. CDR1 is SGHRS and CDR2 is YFSETQ in the germline V gene. The CDR3 runs 15 residues. CDR3 residues: CASSPRDSFTDTQYF. Written as DNA, the CDR3 is TGCGCCAGCAGCCCCCGAGACAGCTTCACAGATACGCAGTATTTT.

V gene TRBV5-1 combines with J gene TRBJ2-5; D may be TRBD1 (6 bases). The V end lost 0 bases, the J end lost 4 bases, and 7 bases lay between the germline ends. Germline V lookup: CDR1 SGHRS, CDR2 YFSETQ. The CDR3 is 13 amino acids. Here the CDR3 reads CASSLDRVETQYF. The CDR3 DNA sequence: TGCGCCAGCAGCTTGGACAGGGTAGAGACCCAGTACTTC.

The V gene is TRBV7-3, the J gene TRBJ2-3, with TRBD2 matching over 9 bases. Germline-derived CDR1 and CDR2 are SGHTA and FQGTGA. The CDR3 extends over 16 amino acids. The ends lost 5 bases at V and 0 bases at J; junction bases unmatched: 6. The CDR3 here is CASSLMTSGSTDTQYF. As DNA, the CDR3 is TGTGCCAGCAGCCTAATGACTAGCGGTAGCACAGATACGCAGTATTTT. Complete variable domain (other parts from reference TRBV7-3 and TRBJ2-3): GAGVSQTPSNKVTEKGKYVELRCDPISGHTALYWYRQSLGQGPEFLIYFQGTGAADDSGLPNDRFFAVRPEGSVSTLKIQRTERGDSAVYLCASSLMTSGSTDTQYFGPGTRLTVL.

The chain couples TRBV15 to TRBJ2-2; D uncertain. V lost 5 bases and J lost 4, with 20 bases in between. CDR3 length equals 17 residues. From germline, CDR1 is LNHNV and CDR2 YYDKDF (reference sequence). CDR3 in amino acids: CATSPEPVVASTGELFF. CDR3 in DNA: TGTGCCACCAGCCCGGAGCCCGTGGTAGCTAGCACCGGGGAGCTGTTTTTT.

V is TRBV12-5 and J is TRBJ2-7; TRBD2 might be the D (7 bases). With 0 bases removed from V and 0 bases from J, the gap between germline ends came to 18 bases. The CDR3 loop spans 18 amino acids. Per the germline V gene, CDR1 is LGHNT and CDR2 is FRNRAP. The CDR3 sequence is CASGLVLSGDYSSYEQYF. The CDR3 DNA sequence: TGTGCTAGTGGTTTGGTACTCTCAGGGGACTACAGCTCCTACGAGCAGTACTTC.

This clone was recorded a few times. This chain joins TRBV10-3 and TRBJ1-1; D is unclear. This CDR3 contains 13 residues. Germline CDR1 and CDR2: ENHRY and SYGVKD. Trimming took 4 bases from V and 4 from J, leaving 10 bases between them. CDR3 coding DNA: TGTGCCATCAGTGTTGGGGAGGTCACTGAAGCTTTCTTT. Its translation is CAISVGEVTEAFF.

The chain carries TRBV9 and TRBJ2-3; D unclear. Trimming removed 3 bases from V and 8 bases from J, with 7 bases in between. Germline assignment: CDR1 SGDLS and CDR2 YYNGEE. The CDR3 runs to 11 residues. In DNA form, the CDR3 reads TGTGCCAGCAGCGATCAATCTACGCAGTATTTT. Protein: CASSDQSTQYF. Drawing the rest from reference TRBV9 and TRBJ2-3, the complete variable domain is DSGVTQTPKHLITATGQRVTLRCSPRSGDLSVYWYQQSLDQGLQFLIQYYNGEERAKGNILERFSAQQFPDLHSELNLSSLELGDSALYFCASSDQSTQYFGPGTRLTVL.

Only one count was recorded for this clone. The chain employs TRBV5-1 and TRBJ2-7; a weak D match, TRBD2 (6 bases). The CDR3 is 14 residues long. The germline V gene encodes CDR1 SGHRS and CDR2 YFSETQ. V shed 0 bases and J shed 4 bases, with 11 bases lying between them. CDR3 nucleotides: TGCGCCAGCAGCTTGGCTGGGGCGGGGTACGAGCAGTACTTC. Its protein is CASSLAGAGYEQYF.